The rows below give T cell receptor beta chains drawn from one sample of a study of T cell repertoires in cytomegalovirus infection. Their antigens remain unidentified. TCRdb redid the calling of the reads with MiXCR, one entry per CDR3 protein. The sample lists around 800,000 distinct CDR3 sequences; approximately 32% were seen once. The specimen comprised cultured CD8+ T cells from PBMCs, sampled from culture after CMV antigen stimulation. The receptors originated from a human donor in good health (CMV status not recorded). Some clones in this sample may be carry-over from other donors' samples. Each CDR3 is given with its conserved first and last residue. D genes are given only for firm matches. Clone size, where shown, is once, few, many, or a class for clones that have expanded.

D: NA
J: TRBJ2-1
V: TRBV7-6
size: NA
length: 12
CDR3: CASILGGNEQFF
DNA: TGTGCCAGTATCCTTGGGGGGAATGAGCAGTTCTTC

D: NA
J: TRBJ2-2
V: TRBV7-9
size: few
length: 13
CDR3: CASSLFGTGELFF
DNA: TGTGCCAGCAGCTTATTCGGGACCGGGGAGCTGTTTTTT

D: NA
J: TRBJ2-2
V: TRBV12-3/TRBV12-4
size: few
length: 12
CDR3: CASSSRFWELFF
DNA: TGTGCCAGCAGTTCTAGGTTCTGGGAGCTGTTTTTT

D: NA
J: TRBJ2-3
V: TRBV10-3
size: NA
length: 14
CDR3: CAIKGDLRTDTQYF
DNA: TGTGCCATCAAGGGGGACCTTAGGACAGATACGCAGTATTTT

D: NA
J: TRBJ2-3
V: TRBV6-8
size: NA
length: 14
CDR3: CASSQDSPADTQYF
DNA: TGTGCCAGCTCCCAGGACAGTCCGGCAGATACGCAGTATTTT

D: NA
J: TRBJ2-7
V: TRBV19
size: NA
length: 15
CDR3: CASSSPSAKSYEQYF
DNA: TGTGCCAGTAGTTCCCCCTCCGCTAAATCCTACGAGCAGTACTTC

D: NA
J: TRBJ1-2
V: TRBV10-3
size: NA
length: 11
CDR3: CAIRGDGGYTF
DNA: TGTGCCATCAGAGGGGACGGTGGCTACACCTTC

D: TRBD2
J: TRBJ2-4
V: TRBV19
size: NA
length: 17
CDR3: CASSPTSGGLAKNIQYF
DNA: TGTGCCAGTAGTCCGACTAGCGGGGGCCTAGCCAAAAACATTCAGTACTTC

D: NA
J: TRBJ2-5
V: TRBV6-5
size: NA
length: 12
CDR3: CASKTAEETQYF
DNA: TGTGCCAGCAAGACGGCAGAAGAGACCCAGTACTTC

D: NA
J: TRBJ2-2
V: TRBV29-1
size: few
length: 13
CDR3: CSVGGANTGELFF
DNA: TGCAGCGTTGGCGGGGCGAACACCGGGGAGCTGTTTTTT

D: TRBD1
J: TRBJ1-4
V: TRBV15
size: many
length: 17
CDR3: CATSGDTFGDSREKLFF
DNA: TGTGCCACCAGCGGAGACACGTTTGGGGACAGTCGGGAAAAACTGTTTTTT

D: TRBD2
J: TRBJ2-7
V: TRBV12-3/TRBV12-4
size: many
length: 17
CDR3: CASSLTPQRGDSYEQYF
DNA: TGTGCCAGCAGCCTTACCCCCCAGCGGGGGGACTCCTACGAGCAGTACTTC

D: TRBD1
J: TRBJ1-5
V: TRBV19
size: few
length: 16
CDR3: CASSPWTGNSNQPQHF
DNA: TGTGCCAGTAGTCCCTGGACAGGAAATAGCAATCAGCCCCAGCATTTT

D: NA
J: TRBJ1-1
V: TRBV15
size: NA
length: 14
CDR3: CATSGLGGWAEAFF
DNA: TGTGCCACCAGCGGCTTGGGGGGATGGGCTGAAGCTTTCTTT

D: TRBD1
J: TRBJ2-5
V: TRBV12-5
size: NA
length: 16
CDR3: CASGLAEQGARETQYF
DNA: TGTGCTAGTGGTTTGGCCGAGCAGGGGGCGCGTGAGACCCAGTACTTC

D: NA
J: TRBJ2-2
V: TRBV20-1
size: NA
length: 15
CDR3: CSARGGLGVPGELFF
DNA: TGCAGTGCTAGGGGGGGGCTTGGAGTACCCGGGGAGCTGTTTTTT